Here is one T cell receptor beta chain with its context. The antigen it binds to is not known. The sample holds no much larger clone one base away, and base qualities are not on file. This specimen belongs to a study of tumour-infiltrating T cells in Burkitt lymphoma (dated by TCRdb to about 2020). Looking at the study overall: All epidemiological subtypes of Burkitt lymphoma were represented in the cohort, which was made up of 75 to 100 patients. When TCR repertoire data were correlated with clinical outcome, productive clonality turned out to predict both overall and progression-free survival, independent of established prognosticators, age at diagnosis among them. Overall study results and their limits: Numerous Burkitt lymphoma patients were found to share several public clonotypes, a finding suggesting shared tumour neoantigen selection that is absent from diffuse large B-cell lymphoma.

Libraries were made using the immunoSEQ multiplex PCR assay. The table was pulled from immuneACCESS by TCRdb, which kept in-frame rearrangements only. Such tables lose some clones; where checked, under half of the loss comes from unresolved V genes, and the rest has no known cause. The sample table holds about 6,600 clones, of which about 84% were seen once. Roughly 11% of the sample goes to the ten largest clones. Sequenced input: tumor tissue. The clonotype was recovered from a human donor with Burkitt lymphoma.

The CDR3 in this case is CASIRQGAPSYEQYF. The DNA sequence is as follows: TGTGCCAGCATCCGACAGGGGGCCCCTAGCTACGAGCAGTACTTC. The rearrangement joined TRBV6-1 to TRBJ2-7; 10 central nucleotides agree with TRBD1. Unmatched junction bases come to 9, with V trimmed by 7 bases and J by 3 bases. CDR1 MNHNS and CDR2 SASEGT are derived from the germline V gene. The CDR3 sequence holds 15 residues, the cysteine and phenylalanine included. Just CDR3 DNA is preserved here, 45 bases in frame from base 1.